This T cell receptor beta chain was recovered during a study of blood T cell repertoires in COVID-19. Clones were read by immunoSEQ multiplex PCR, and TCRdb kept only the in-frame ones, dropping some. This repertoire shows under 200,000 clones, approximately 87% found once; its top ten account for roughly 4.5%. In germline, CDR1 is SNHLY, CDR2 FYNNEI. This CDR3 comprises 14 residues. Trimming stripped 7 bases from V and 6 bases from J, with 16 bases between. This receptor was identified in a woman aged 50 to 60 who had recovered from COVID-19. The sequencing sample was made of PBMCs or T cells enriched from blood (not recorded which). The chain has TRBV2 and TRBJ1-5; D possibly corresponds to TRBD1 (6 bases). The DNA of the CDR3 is TGTGCCAGCAATGGCAGGGGATTGGGTCAGCCCCAGCATTTT. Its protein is CASNGRGLGQPQHF.